These 27 T cell receptor beta chains came from one sample sequenced in a study of blood T cell repertoires in COVID-19 (dated by TCRdb to 2018 to 2021). The receptor library was made with the immunoSEQ multiplex PCR assay. TCRdb obtained this table from immuneACCESS and retained in-frame rearrangements with V and J assigned. These tables miss some clones; where compared with another copy, unresolved V genes account for less than half of the shortfall, and the remainder is unexplained. In all, the sample holds about 48,000 clones, and over 75% of those were seen once. Clones ranked in the top ten supply 5% to 7% of the sample. The sample comprised peripheral blood. Source of these receptors: an older woman with acute or convalescent COVID-19.

The CDR3 sequence: CASSLGGQQHF. In nucleotides, the CDR3 is TGTGCCAGCAGTTTAGGGGGACAGCAGCATTTT. V is TRBV12-3 or TRBV12-4 and J is TRBJ1-5; 7 nucleotides line up with TRBD1. The CDR3 runs 11 residues. Trimming removed 1 base from V and 13 bases from J; junction bases left unmatched: 1.

The chain employs TRBV5-1 and TRBJ1-3; no clear D gene. The CDR3 spans 15 residues. The germline V gene has CDR1 SGHRS and CDR2 YFSETQ. The germline V and J ends were trimmed by 4 bases and 4 bases, with 15 bases remaining between them. In DNA, the CDR3 is TGCGCCAGCAGCCCGGATGCAGGCGTGGGAAACACCATATATTTT. Translation: CASSPDAGVGNTIYF. The complete variable domain, with remaining parts taken from reference TRBV5-1 and TRBJ1-3, reads KAGVTQTPRYLIKTRGQQVTLSCSPISGHRSVSWYQQTPGQGLQFLFEYFSETQRNKGNFPGRFSGRQFSNSRSEMNVSTLELGDSALYLCASSPDAGVGNTIYFGEGSWLTVV.

The rearrangement joins TRBV6-2 or TRBV6-3 to TRBJ2-7; D call uncertain. This CDR3 has 13 residues. With 2 bases removed from V and 5 bases from J, the gap between germline ends came to 10 bases. From germline, CDR1 is MNHEY and CDR2 SVGEGT. The CDR3 sequence is CASSYLLGDEQYF. CDR3 bases: TGTGCCAGCAGTTACCTCCTAGGCGACGAGCAGTACTTC.

By share of the sample, this clone is medium-sized. This chain joins TRBV29-1 and TRBJ1-1, with TRBD1 identical over 9 bases. In germline, CDR1 is SQVTM, CDR2 ANQGSEA. CDR3 length: 12 residues. J was trimmed by 6 bases and V by 3 bases; bases with no gene match: 2. The CDR3 DNA follows: TGCAGCGTTGACGGGACAGGGCCTGAAGCTTTCTTT. Protein product: CSVDGTGPEAFF.

Only a few counts were recorded for this clone. The V gene is TRBV7-8, the J gene TRBJ2-5, with 7 nucleotides matching TRBD1. The CDR3 runs to 15 residues. V shed 5 bases and J 5 bases; nucleotides not matched to a gene: 11. Germline CDR1 is SGHVS and CDR2 is FQNEAQ. CDR3 coding DNA: TGTGCCAGCAGCCTATTGACAGGGTTTACGGAGACCCAGTACTTC. It codes for CASSLLTGFTETQYF.

J is TRBJ2-3 and V is TRBV16; a possible D gene is TRBD1 (5 bases). CDR3 length equals 15 residues. V shed 2 bases and J shed 3 bases, with 12 bases lying between them. Germline V gene sequence: CDR1 KGHSY, CDR2 FQNENV. CDR3 loop: CASSQAGQGTDTQYF. CDR3 sequence (DNA): TGTGCCAGCAGCCAAGCCGGCCAGGGAACAGATACGCAGTATTTT.

This sequence joins TRBV7-6 and TRBJ2-7, with D unclear. The ends were cut back, 2 bases at V and 3 bases at J, with 11 bases in the middle. The V gene's germline CDR1 is SGHVS and CDR2 FNYEAQ. This CDR3 is 14 amino acids long. Written as DNA, the CDR3 is TGTGCCAGCAGCTTAATGGCGGAGAGCTACGAGCAGTACTTC. It is translated as CASSLMAESYEQYF.

The V and J genes are TRBV7-3 and TRBJ1-2; D may be TRBD1 (6 bases). V lost 0 bases and J 4 bases, leaving 6 bases between the germline ends. The germline V gene has CDR1 SGHTA and CDR2 FQGTGA. The length of the CDR3 is 13 residues. CDR3 loop: CASSLTGGYGYTF. Here the CDR3 DNA reads TGTGCCAGCAGCTTAACAGGGGGCTATGGCTACACCTTC.

The chain links TRBV2 to TRBJ2-2; TRBD2 matches at 8 bases. The CDR3 loop spans 15 amino acids. Germline lookup yields CDR1 SNHLY and CDR2 FYNNEI. V trimming: 8 bases; J trimming: 4 bases; junction bases outside the gene matches: 9. This CDR3 is CASVAGGLVTGELFF. In DNA, the CDR3 is TGTGCCAGCGTGGCGGGGGGCCTGGTCACCGGGGAGCTGTTTTTT.

In its sample, this clone was seen a few times. The rearrangement links TRBV3-1 (or the pseudogene TRBV3-2) to TRBJ1-4; TRBD1 matches 9 bases. Germline V gene data show CDR1 as LGHDT and CDR2 as YNNKEL (reference sequence). The CDR3 runs 16 residues. V dropped 3 bases and J dropped 8; count of bases not matched to a gene: 10. CDR3 nucleotides: TGTGCCAGCAGCCAGAGACTAACCGGGACAGGGGAAAAACTGTTTTTT. It codes for CASSQRLTGTGEKLFF.

V is TRBV29-1 and J is TRBJ1-1, with D perhaps matching TRBD1 (5 bases). Trimming shortened V by 4 bases and J by 1 base, and 10 bases separated the two germline ends. The CDR3 sequence is 13 residues long. Germline V lookup: CDR1 SQVTM, CDR2 ANQGSEA. CDR3 loop: CSVGLGGNTEAFF. CDR3 nucleotide sequence: TGCAGCGTTGGTCTCGGGGGGAACACTGAAGCTTTCTTT.

Only a few counts were recorded for this clone. The same CDR3 arises from other DNA sequences in this sample as well. The V call is TRBV5-5, the J call TRBJ2-7, with a tentative D call TRBD1 (5 bases). The CDR3 totals 13 residues. Germline V lookup: CDR1 SGHKS, CDR2 YYEKEE (reference sequence). Trimming shortened V by 0 bases and J by 4 bases, and 8 bases separated the two germline ends. This CDR3 reads CASSLAQGYEQYF. The DNA of the CDR3 is TGTGCCAGCAGCTTGGCCCAGGGATACGAGCAGTACTTC.

The chain couples TRBV6-1 to TRBJ1-2, with 9 bases fitting TRBD1. Germline-derived CDR1 and CDR2 are MNHNS and SASEGT. Unmatched junction bases numbered 2, after V lost 2 bases and J lost 4 bases. The CDR3 contains 14 residues. The CDR3 is CASSETGGSYGYTF. The CDR3 coding sequence is TGTGCCAGCAGTGAAACAGGGGGCAGCTATGGCTACACCTTC.

V is TRBV6-5 and J is TRBJ2-7; the match to TRBD1 covers 7 bases. V lost 5 bases to trimming and J lost 3 bases; unmatched junction nucleotides: 1. The CDR3 loop spans 12 amino acids. CDR1 is MNHEY and CDR2 is SVGAGI in the germline V gene. The CDR3 here is CASSPGGYEQYF. The CDR3, as DNA: TGTGCCAGCAGTCCAGGGGGCTACGAGCAGTACTTC.

The count of this clone is one. The rearrangement uses TRBV7-3 and TRBJ2-2, with D perhaps TRBD2 (6 bases). This CDR3 is built from 15 residues. V lost 2 bases, J lost 3 bases, and 10 bases lay in between. CDR1 SGHTA and CDR2 FQGTGA come from the germline V gene. The CDR3 sequence: CASSLLGGDTGELFF. The CDR3 DNA is TGTGCCAGCAGCTTACTGGGAGGAGACACCGGGGAGCTGTTTTTT.

The chain combines TRBV6-5 with TRBJ1-1; D is unclear. Per germline, CDR1 MNHEY and CDR2 SVGAGI. V dropped 6 bases and J dropped 5 bases, with 13 bases sitting between them. This CDR3 has 13 residues. CDR3 amino acids: CASRVTDPTEAFF. The CDR3, as DNA: TGTGCCAGCAGGGTAACAGACCCGACTGAAGCTTTCTTT.

V usage is TRBV18 and J usage is TRBJ2-1, with a weak D call TRBD2 (7 bases). CDR1 and CDR2 (germline): KGHSH, LQKENI. The CDR3 has 18 amino acids. The V end was cut by 3 bases, the J end by 2 bases, with 20 bases between. CDR3 nucleotides: TGTGCCAGCTCACCTCGAATAAACAGGGAGGGCCCCTACAATGAGCAGTTCTTC. Its protein is CASSPRINREGPYNEQFF.

This clone was observed a handful of times. The chain combines TRBV3-1 (or the pseudogene TRBV3-2) with TRBJ1-2; D is unresolved. Germline-derived CDR1 and CDR2 are LGHDT and YNNKEL (reference sequence). The CDR3 is made up of 14 amino acids. V was clipped by 5 bases and J by 4 bases, with 14 bases between them. CDR3: CASSNYGRGYGYTF. In DNA form, the CDR3 reads TGTGCCAGCAGCAATTATGGCCGAGGCTATGGCTACACCTTC.

The rearrangement links TRBV7-7 to TRBJ2-2; TRBD1 might be the D (6 bases). Germline-derived CDR1 and CDR2 are SSHAT and FNYEAQ (reference sequence). The CDR3 has 13 residues. The CDR3 is CATRTGSNGELFF. The CDR3 nucleotides read TGTGCTACCCGAACAGGGTCGAACGGGGAGCTGTTTTTT. Full variable domain (remainder filled in from reference TRBV7-7 and TRBJ2-2): GAGVSQSPRYKVTKRGQDVTLRCDPISSHATLYWYQQALGQGPEFLTYFNYEAQPDKSGLPSDRFSAERPEGSISTLTIQRTEQRDSAMYRCATRTGSNGELFFGEGSRLTVL.

The rearrangement links TRBV7-2 to TRBJ2-5; D is possibly TRBD2 (5 bases). The CDR3 runs to 13 residues. V gave up 1 base and J gave up 4 bases, with 7 bases separating them. Germline-derived CDR1 and CDR2 are SGHTA and FQGNSA. The CDR3 DNA reads as TGTGCCAGCAGCTTAGGGGCGGGAGAGACCCAGTACTTC. The encoded protein is CASSLGAGETQYF. The full variable domain, completed using reference TRBV7-2 and TRBJ2-5, is GAGVSQSPSNKVTEKGKDVELRCDPISGHTALYWYRQSLGQGLEFLIYFQGNSAPDKSGLPSDRFSAERTGGSVSTLTIQRTQQEDSAVYLCASSLGAGETQYFGPGTRLLVL.

This clone was seen once. The chain is built from TRBV6-6 and TRBJ1-6, with 8 bases fitting TRBD1. The CDR3 consists of 14 residues. Looked up from germline, CDR1 is MNHNY and CDR2 is SVGAGI (reference sequence). Trimming at V came to 5 bases and at J to 5 bases, leaving 2 bases not matched to a gene. The CDR3 sequence is CASSQGQDNSPLHF. The CDR3 nucleotides are TGTGCCAGCAGTCAGGGACAGGATAATTCACCCCTCCACTTT.

This chain joins TRBV3-1 (or the pseudogene TRBV3-2) and TRBJ1-1; no reliable D call. Germline V lookup: CDR1 LGHDT, CDR2 YNNKEL (reference sequence). CDR3 size: 14 residues. The germline V and J ends were trimmed by 3 bases and 1 base, with 9 bases remaining between them. Here the CDR3 reads CASSHNNRNTEAFF. CDR3 sequence (DNA): TGTGCCAGCAGCCATAACAACCGGAACACTGAAGCTTTCTTT.

The chain couples TRBV7-6 to TRBJ2-6; a weak D match, TRBD1 (5 bases). The CDR3 length is 18 residues. CDR1 is SGHVS and CDR2 is FNYEAQ in the germline V gene. Trimming took 1 base from V and 0 from J, leaving 13 bases between them. CDR3 residues: CASSLGGFSASGANVLTF. CDR3 in DNA: TGTGCCAGCAGCTTAGGGGGCTTTTCCGCCTCTGGGGCCAACGTCCTGACTTTC.

The rearrangement links TRBV11-2 to TRBJ2-1, with TRBD2 matching over 14 bases. The CDR3 runs 18 residues. With V trimmed by 7 bases and J by 3 bases, 11 bases remained unmatched. The germline V gene has CDR1 SGHAT and CDR2 FQNNGV. The CDR3 DNA sequence: TGTGCCAGCACCCGAATTCCGGGGACTAGCGGGAGCTACAATGAGCAGTTCTTC. Residues: CASTRIPGTSGSYNEQFF.

This chain joins TRBV3-1 (or the pseudogene TRBV3-2) and TRBJ1-6, with D perhaps matching TRBD1 (6 bases). From germline, CDR1 is LGHDT and CDR2 YNNKEL (reference sequence). The CDR3 covers 18 residues. Trimming left V 4 bases short and J 7 bases short, with 23 bases between. CDR3 nucleotide sequence: TGTGCCAGCAGCCTGCGGGGGGGCGGAGGGTTTGGCAATTCACCCCTCCACTTT. It yields the protein CASSLRGGGGFGNSPLHF.

The gene calls are TRBV7-9 and TRBJ2-2; TRBD2 matches 7 bases. Germline V gives CDR1 SEHNR, CDR2 FQNEAQ (reference sequence). This CDR3 has 16 residues. V gave up 2 bases and J gave up 3 bases; unmatched junction bases: 6. CDR3 protein: CASSLSGGGYTGELFF. Here the CDR3 DNA reads TGTGCCAGCAGCTTATCCGGGGGAGGGTACACCGGGGAGCTGTTTTTT.

This clone was seen a single time. The chain has TRBV12-3 or TRBV12-4 and TRBJ1-3, with D uncertain. Trimming left V 7 bases short and J 0 bases short, with 7 bases between. The CDR3 covers 13 residues. The CDR3 loop reads CASKRDSGNTIYF. The CDR3 DNA is TGTGCCAGCAAGAGGGACTCTGGAAACACCATATATTTT.